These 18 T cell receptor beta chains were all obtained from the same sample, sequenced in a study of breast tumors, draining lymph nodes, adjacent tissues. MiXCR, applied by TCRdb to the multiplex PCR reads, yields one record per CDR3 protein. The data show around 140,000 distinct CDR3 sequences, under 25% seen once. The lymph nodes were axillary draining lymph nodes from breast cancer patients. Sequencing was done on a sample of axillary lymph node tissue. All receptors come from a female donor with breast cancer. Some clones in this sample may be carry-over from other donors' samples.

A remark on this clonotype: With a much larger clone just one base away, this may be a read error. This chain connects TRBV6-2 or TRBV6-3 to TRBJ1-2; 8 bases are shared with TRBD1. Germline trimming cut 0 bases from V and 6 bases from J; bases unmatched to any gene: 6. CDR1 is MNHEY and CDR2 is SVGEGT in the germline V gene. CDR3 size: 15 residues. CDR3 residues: CASSYSLTGVDGYTF. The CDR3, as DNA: TGTGCCAGCAGTTACTCCCTGACAGGGGTGGATGGCTACACCTTC.

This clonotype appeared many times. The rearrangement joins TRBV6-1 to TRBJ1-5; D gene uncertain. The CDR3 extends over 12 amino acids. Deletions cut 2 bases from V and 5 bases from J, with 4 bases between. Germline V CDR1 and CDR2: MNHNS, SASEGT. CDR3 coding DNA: TGTGCCAGCAGTGAAACAGATCAGCCCCAGCATTTT. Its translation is CASSETDQPQHF.

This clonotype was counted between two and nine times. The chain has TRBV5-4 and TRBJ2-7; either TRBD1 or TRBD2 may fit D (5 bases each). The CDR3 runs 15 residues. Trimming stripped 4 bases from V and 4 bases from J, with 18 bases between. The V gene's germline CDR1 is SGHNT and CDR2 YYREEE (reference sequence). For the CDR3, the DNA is TGTGCCAGCAGCGCCCCGGGACGGGGTACTTACGAGCAGTACTTC. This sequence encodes CASSAPGRGTYEQYF.

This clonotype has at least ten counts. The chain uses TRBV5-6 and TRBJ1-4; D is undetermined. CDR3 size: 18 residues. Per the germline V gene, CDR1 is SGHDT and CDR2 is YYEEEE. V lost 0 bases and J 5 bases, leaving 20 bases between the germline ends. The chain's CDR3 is CASSLVAGVSNPNEKLFF. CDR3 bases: TGTGCCAGCAGCTTGGTGGCAGGCGTATCCAACCCCAATGAAAAACTGTTTTTT.

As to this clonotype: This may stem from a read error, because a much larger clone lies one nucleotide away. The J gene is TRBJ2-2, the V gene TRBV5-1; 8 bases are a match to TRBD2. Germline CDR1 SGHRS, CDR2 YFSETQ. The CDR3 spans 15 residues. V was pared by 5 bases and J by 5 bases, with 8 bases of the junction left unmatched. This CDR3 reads CASRSVAGTTGELFF. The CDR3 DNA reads TGCGCCAGCAGGTCGGTAGCGGGGACTACCGGGGAGCTGTTTTTT.

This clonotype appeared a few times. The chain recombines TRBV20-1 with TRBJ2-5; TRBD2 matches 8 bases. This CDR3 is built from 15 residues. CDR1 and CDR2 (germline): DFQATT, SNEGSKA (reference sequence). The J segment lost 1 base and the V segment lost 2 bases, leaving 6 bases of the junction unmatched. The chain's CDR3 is CSARRGLDPQETQYF. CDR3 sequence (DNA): TGCAGTGCTAGAAGGGGACTAGACCCCCAAGAGACCCAGTACTTC.

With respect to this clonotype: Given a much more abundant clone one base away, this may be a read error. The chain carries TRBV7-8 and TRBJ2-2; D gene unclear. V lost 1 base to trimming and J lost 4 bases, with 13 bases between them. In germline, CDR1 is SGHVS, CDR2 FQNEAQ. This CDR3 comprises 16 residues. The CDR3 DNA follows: TGTGCCAGCAGCTTAGACCTTTCGATGGCCACCGGGGAGCTGTTTTTT. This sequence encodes CASSLDLSMATGELFF.

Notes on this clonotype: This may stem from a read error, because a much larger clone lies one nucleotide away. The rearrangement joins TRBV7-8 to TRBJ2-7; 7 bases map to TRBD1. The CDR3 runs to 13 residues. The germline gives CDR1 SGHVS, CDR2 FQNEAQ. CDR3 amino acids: CAGSQDRAGEQYF. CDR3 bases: TGTGCCGGCAGCCAAGACAGGGCGGGCGAGCAGTACTTC. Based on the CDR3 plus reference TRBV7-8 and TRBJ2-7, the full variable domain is GAGVSQSPRYKVAKRGQDVALRCDPISGHVSLFWYQQALGQGPEFLTYFQNEAQLDKSGLPSDRFFAERPEGSVSTLKIQRTQQEDSAVYLCAGSQDRAGEQYFGPGTRLTVT.

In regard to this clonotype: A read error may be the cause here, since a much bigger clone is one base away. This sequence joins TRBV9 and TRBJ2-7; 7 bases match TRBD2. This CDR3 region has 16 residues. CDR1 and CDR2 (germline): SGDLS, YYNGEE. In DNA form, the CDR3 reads TGTGCCAGCAGCGCCTCCTCCGGGGGAGGGTCTTACGAGCGGTACTTC. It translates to CASSASSGGGSYERYF.

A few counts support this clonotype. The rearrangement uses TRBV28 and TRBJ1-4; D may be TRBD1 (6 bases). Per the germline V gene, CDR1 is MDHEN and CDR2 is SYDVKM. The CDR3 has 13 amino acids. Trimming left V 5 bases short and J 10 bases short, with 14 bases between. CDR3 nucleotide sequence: TGTGCCAGCAGTATGCAACAGGGAGCAAAACTGTTTTTT. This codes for CASSMQQGAKLFF.

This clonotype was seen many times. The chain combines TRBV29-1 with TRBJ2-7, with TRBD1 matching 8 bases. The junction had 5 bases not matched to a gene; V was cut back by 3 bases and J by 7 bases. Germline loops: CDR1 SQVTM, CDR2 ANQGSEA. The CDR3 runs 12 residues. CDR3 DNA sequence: TGCAGCGTTGATCAGGGGGCGGGGGAGCAGTACTTC. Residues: CSVDQGAGEQYF.

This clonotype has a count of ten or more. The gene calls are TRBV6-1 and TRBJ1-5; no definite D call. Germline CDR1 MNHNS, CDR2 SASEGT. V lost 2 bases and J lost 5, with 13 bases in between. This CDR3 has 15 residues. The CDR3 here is CASSEKDGLYQPQHF. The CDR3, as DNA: TGTGCCAGCAGTGAAAAGGACGGCCTTTATCAGCCCCAGCATTTT.

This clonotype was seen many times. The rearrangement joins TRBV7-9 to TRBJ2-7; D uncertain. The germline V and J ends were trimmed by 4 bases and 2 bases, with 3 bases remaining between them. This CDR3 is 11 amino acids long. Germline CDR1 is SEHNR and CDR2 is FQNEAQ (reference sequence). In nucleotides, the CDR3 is TGTGCCAGCAGCTCCGCCTACGAGCAGTACTTC. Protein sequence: CASSSAYEQYF. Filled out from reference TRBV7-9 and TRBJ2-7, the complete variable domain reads DTGVSQNPRHKITKRGQNVTFRCDPISEHNRLYWYRQTLGQGPEFLTYFQNEAQLEKSRLLSDRFSAERPKGSFSTLEIQRTEQGDSAMYLCASSSAYEQYFGPGTRLTVT.

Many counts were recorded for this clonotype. The CDR3 protein is CASRPETSGPYNEQFF. The CDR3 DNA sequence: TGTGCCAGCAGGCCAGAGACTAGCGGTCCCTACAATGAGCAGTTCTTC. The chain couples TRBV27 to TRBJ2-1; 9 nucleotides align to TRBD2. The germline gives CDR1 MNHEY, CDR2 SMNVEV (reference sequence). This CDR3 region has 16 residues. Trimming removed 6 bases from V and 2 bases from J; junction bases left unmatched: 8.

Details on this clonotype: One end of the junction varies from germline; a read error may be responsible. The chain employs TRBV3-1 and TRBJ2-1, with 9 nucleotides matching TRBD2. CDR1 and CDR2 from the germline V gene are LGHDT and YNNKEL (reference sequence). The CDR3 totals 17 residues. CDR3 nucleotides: TGTGCCAGCAGCCAAGATAGCGGGAGCGATCCCTACAATGAGCAGTCCTTC. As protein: CASSQDSGSDPYNEQSF.

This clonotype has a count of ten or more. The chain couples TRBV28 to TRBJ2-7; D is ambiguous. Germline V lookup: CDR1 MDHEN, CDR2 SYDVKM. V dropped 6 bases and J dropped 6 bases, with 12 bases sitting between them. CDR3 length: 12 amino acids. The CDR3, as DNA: TGTGCCAGCAGCAGACCACTACTCGAGCAGTACTTC. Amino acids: CASSRPLLEQYF.

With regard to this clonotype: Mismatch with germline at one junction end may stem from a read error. CDR3 loop: CASRSSGGNERFF. CDR3 DNA: TGTGCCAGCAGGTCTAGCGGGGGCAATGAGCGGTTCTTC. This chain uses TRBV11-3 with TRBJ2-1; 10 bases line up with TRBD2. The CDR3 sequence is 13 residues long. Germline V gives CDR1 SGHNT, CDR2 YENEEA.

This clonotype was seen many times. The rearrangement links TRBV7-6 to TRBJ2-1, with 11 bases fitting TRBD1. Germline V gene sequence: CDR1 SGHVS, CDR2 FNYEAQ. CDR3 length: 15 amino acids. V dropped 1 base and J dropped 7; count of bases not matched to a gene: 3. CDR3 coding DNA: TGTGCCAGCAGCTTAGGGGGGACAGGGGGGAATGAGCAGTTCTTC. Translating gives CASSLGGTGGNEQFF.